This T cell receptor beta chain is drawn from a study of cytomegalovirus exposure and HLA in healthy donors. The study, taken as a whole, reports: It was confirmed in vitro that a few of the CMV-associated chains were specific for CMV antigens. The classifier was said to identify cytomegalovirus status with high specificity and sensitivity. The study labeled about 160 TCR beta chains cytomegalovirus-associated. The tendency of first-cohort TCR clusters to co-occur in the roughly 110 validation repertoires emerged from a later analysis.

V gave up 0 bases and J gave up 8 bases, with 14 bases separating them. The CDR3 sequence is 15 residues long. Germline V gene lookup returns CDR1 SGHRS and CDR2 YFSETQ. Libraries were prepared by immunoSEQ multiplex PCR; TCRdb keeps only in-frame clonotypes and omits some of them. The sample lists about 82,000 clones, around 95% occurring once. This clone was counted once. The antigen remains unidentified. This receptor was obtained from a woman between 18 and 30 years old in good health and CMV-seronegative. This chain joins TRBV5-1 and TRBJ1-4; a possible D gene is TRBD1 (6 bases). The sample was PBMCs. CDR3 protein: CASSLVAGETEKLFF. For the CDR3, the DNA is TGCGCCAGCAGCTTGGTGGCAGGGGAAACCGAAAAACTGTTTTTT.